This T cell receptor beta chain was captured in a study of T cell responses to AZD1222 COVID-19 vaccine. Whole-study results and caveats: A reported finding is that nearly half of spike-specific TCRs target unmutated variant regions.

As regards this clone: The antigen is unknown.

This CDR3 contains 13 residues. Trimming stripped 6 bases from V and 7 bases from J, with 12 bases between. Per germline, CDR1 SNHLY and CDR2 FYNNEI. Produced via immunoSEQ multiplex PCR; TCRdb's table is partial and in-frame only. This table has 95,000 to 150,000 clones, 75% to 90% appearing once. V usage is TRBV2 and J usage is TRBJ1-4; D gene unclear. The material was peripheral blood, obtained on day 0 of AZD1222 vaccination. The TCR originated in an adult in good health. CDR3 sequence (DNA): TGTGCCAGCAGGAGGCCAGGCAGTGAAAAACTGTTTTTT. It specifies CASRRPGSEKLFF.